The present T cell receptor (beta chain) was sequenced within a study of CD8 T cells in ankylosing spondylitis (dated by TCRdb to the late 2010s). About the full investigation: To find TCR variants linked to disease, the study profiled T cell receptor beta repertoires in ankylosing spondylitis patients and healthy donors. The full study cohort comprised 25 ankylosing spondylitis patients and about a hundred healthy donors. Samples of peripheral blood were taken, and for ankylosing spondylitis patients, synovial fluid was collected as well.

Study-wide conclusions, independent of this receptor: According to the report, matched synovial fluid samples from ankylosing spondylitis patients were significantly enriched for the disease-linked clones. A TCR beta motif of about 8 highly homologous amino acid variants appeared characteristic of blood from ankylosing spondylitis patients. The disease-linked clones had a CD8+ phenotype and were found at relatively low frequencies in peripheral blood. Some of the motif variants had been reported before in the synovial fluid and blood of reactive arthritis patients, a finding that suggests common disease-initiation mechanisms.

This clonotype was found many times. What antigen it recognizes has not been identified. Base-call qualities are not available, and no considerably larger clone is one nucleotide away. Sequencing took place on an Illumina HiSeq 2500. Quantitative 5'-RACE with molecular barcodes was the method used to prepare the TCR beta libraries. The authors processed their data as follows. A new computational method, built on a probabilistic model of VDJ rearrangement, was used to identify disease-linked TCR variants. Using fastp at Q25 and MiXCR, TCRdb reprocessed the public reads and kept productive beta chains. Every entry covers one CDR3 protein and lists the most common genes and DNA from its rows. These V and J calls rely on TCRdb rather than the paper's analysis. The sample contains some 240,000 distinct CDR3 sequences, roughly 8.6% of them found a single time. The top ten constitute over 6.5% of the sample.

The sample was blood, either unsorted or a sorted T cell fraction (not recorded which). The TCR was taken from a male donor with ankylosing spondylitis or in good health (not recorded which).

The sequenced DNA: TGTGCCAGCAGCTTCTACAGGGTCGGGGGCTACGAGCAGTACTTC. This encodes CASSFYRVGGYEQYF. The chain employs TRBV5-6 and TRBJ2-7; the D segment is perhaps TRBD1 or TRBD2, each sharing 6 matched bases. The germline ends are 15 bases apart after V is trimmed by 2 bases and J by 3 bases. The germline V gene specifies SGHDT as CDR1 and YYEEEE as CDR2. The CDR3 spans 15 residues, from the cysteine through the phenylalanine. Just CDR3 DNA is preserved here, 45 bases in frame from base 1.